One sample yielded the 5 T cell receptor beta chains listed below, sequenced in a study of cytomegalovirus exposure and HLA in healthy donors. PCR used 60 Vbeta primers and 13 Jbeta primers. Produced via immunoSEQ multiplex PCR; TCRdb's table is partial and in-frame only. The data show some 170,000 clones, with 55% to 75% seen just once and about 2.5% held by the top ten. Material: PBMCs. The receptors derive from a human donor in good health.

The CDR3 loop reads CASSQPLGGLETQYF. The CDR3 bases are TGCGCCAGCAGCCAACCCCTCGGGGGTTTGGAGACCCAGTACTTC. The chain uses TRBV4-1 and TRBJ2-5, with D possibly TRBD2 on 6 matching bases. The CDR3 is made up of 15 amino acids. In germline, CDR1 is MGHRA, CDR2 YSYEKL. V was cut by 2 bases and J by 5 bases, with 15 bases left in between.

This chain uses TRBV7-2 with TRBJ2-1; TRBD2 might be the D (6 bases). The CDR3 spans 16 residues. Germline assignment: CDR1 SGHTA and CDR2 FQGNSA. Trimming stripped 1 base from V and 0 bases from J, with 10 bases between. The CDR3 DNA follows: TGTGCCAGCAGCTTAGGACTCGGGAGCTCCTACAATGAGCAGTTCTTC. As protein: CASSLGLGSSYNEQFF.

This chain joins TRBV7-8 and TRBJ2-3, with D unclear. Per the germline V gene, CDR1 is SGHVS and CDR2 is FQNEAQ. The CDR3 runs 16 residues. V lost 2 bases and J lost 0, with 12 bases in between. Here the CDR3 reads CASSLFLLASTDTQYF. The CDR3 DNA is TGTGCCAGCAGCTTATTCCTTTTAGCTAGCACAGATACGCAGTATTTT.

This chain uses TRBV27 with TRBJ1-2; TRBD1 matches 7 bases. Germline trimming cut 2 bases from V and 4 bases from J; bases unmatched to any gene: 4. This CDR3 is built from 14 residues. CDR1 is MNHEY and CDR2 is SMNVEV in the germline V gene (reference sequence). Here the CDR3 reads CASSLGGQTYGYTF. The CDR3 DNA sequence: TGTGCCAGCAGTTTAGGGGGACAGACCTATGGCTACACCTTC.

The rearrangement uses TRBV5-1 and TRBJ2-3, with 7 bases lining up with TRBD1. The germline gives CDR1 SGHRS, CDR2 YFSETQ. This CDR3 region has 14 residues. J gave up 1 base and V 5 bases, and 4 bases lay outside the gene matches. The CDR3 nucleotides are TGCGCCAGCAGACCCACAGGGGGCACAGATACGCAGTATTTT. This gives the protein CASRPTGGTDTQYF.